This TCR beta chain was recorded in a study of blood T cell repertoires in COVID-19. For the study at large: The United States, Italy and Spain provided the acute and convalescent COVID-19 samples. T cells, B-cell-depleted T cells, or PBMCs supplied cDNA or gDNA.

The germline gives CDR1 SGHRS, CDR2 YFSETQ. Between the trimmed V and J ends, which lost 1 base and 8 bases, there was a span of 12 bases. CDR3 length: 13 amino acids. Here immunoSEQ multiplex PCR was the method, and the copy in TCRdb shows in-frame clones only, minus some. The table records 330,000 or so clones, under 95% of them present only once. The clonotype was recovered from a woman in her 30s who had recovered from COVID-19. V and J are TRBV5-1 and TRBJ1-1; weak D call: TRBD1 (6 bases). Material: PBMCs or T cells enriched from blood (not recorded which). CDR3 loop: CASSLHSGAEAFF. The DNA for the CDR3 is TGCGCCAGCAGCTTGCATTCAGGGGCAGAAGCTTTCTTT.